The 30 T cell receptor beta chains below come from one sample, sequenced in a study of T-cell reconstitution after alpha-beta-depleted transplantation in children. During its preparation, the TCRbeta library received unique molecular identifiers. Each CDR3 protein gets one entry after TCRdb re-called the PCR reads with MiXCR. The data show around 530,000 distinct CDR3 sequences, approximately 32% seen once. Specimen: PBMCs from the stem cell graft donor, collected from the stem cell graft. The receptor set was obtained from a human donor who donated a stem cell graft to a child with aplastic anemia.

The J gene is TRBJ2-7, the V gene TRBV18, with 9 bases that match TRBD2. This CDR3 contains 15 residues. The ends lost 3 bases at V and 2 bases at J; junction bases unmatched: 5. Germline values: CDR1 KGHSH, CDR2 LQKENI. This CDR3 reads CASSPLAGQTYEQYF. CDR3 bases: TGTGCCAGCTCACCCCTAGCGGGACAGACCTACGAGCAGTACTTC.

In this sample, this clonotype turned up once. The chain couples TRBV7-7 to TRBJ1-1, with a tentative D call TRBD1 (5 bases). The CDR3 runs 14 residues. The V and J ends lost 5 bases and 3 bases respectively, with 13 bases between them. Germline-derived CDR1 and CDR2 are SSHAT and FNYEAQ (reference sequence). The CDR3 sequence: CASSHALRDTEAFF. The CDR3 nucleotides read TGTGCCAGCAGCCATGCCCTCAGGGACACTGAAGCTTTCTTT.

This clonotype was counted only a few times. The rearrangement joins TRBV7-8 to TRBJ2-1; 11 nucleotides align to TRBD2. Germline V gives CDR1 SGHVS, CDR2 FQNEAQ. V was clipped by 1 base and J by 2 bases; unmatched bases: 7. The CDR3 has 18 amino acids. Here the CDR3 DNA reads TGTGCCAGCAGCTTAGGACTAGCGGGAAGGTCCCCCTACAATGAGCAGTTCTTC. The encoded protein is CASSLGLAGRSPYNEQFF.

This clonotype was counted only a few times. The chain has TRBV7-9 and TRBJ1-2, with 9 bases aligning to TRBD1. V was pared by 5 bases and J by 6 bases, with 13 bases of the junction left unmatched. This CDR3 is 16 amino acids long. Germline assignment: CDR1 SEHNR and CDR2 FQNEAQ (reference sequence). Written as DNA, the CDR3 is TGTGCCAGCAGCATATACCGGGACAGGGCATCGAATGGCTACACCTTC. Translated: CASSIYRDRASNGYTF.

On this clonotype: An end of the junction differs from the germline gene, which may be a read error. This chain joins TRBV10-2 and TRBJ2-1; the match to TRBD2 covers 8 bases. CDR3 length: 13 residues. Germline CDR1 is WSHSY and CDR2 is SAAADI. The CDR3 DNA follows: TGCGCCAGCATGCAGCGGGAGAACAATGAGCACTTCTTC. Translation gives CASMQRENNEHFF.

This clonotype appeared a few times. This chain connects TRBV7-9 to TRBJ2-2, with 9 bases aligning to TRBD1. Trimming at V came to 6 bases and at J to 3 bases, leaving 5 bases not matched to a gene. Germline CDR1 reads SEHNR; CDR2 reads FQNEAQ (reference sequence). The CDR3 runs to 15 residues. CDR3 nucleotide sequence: TGTGCCAGCAGGTACCGGGACAGGGACACCGGGGAGCTGTTTTTT. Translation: CASRYRDRDTGELFF.

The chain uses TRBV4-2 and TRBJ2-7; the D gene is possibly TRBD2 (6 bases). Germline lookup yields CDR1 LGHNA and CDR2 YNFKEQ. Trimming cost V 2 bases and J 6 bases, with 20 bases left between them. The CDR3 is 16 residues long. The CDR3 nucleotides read TGTGCCAGCAGCCAAAGGGAGGCTGGAGTGATAGGCGAGCAGTACTTC. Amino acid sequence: CASSQREAGVIGEQYF.

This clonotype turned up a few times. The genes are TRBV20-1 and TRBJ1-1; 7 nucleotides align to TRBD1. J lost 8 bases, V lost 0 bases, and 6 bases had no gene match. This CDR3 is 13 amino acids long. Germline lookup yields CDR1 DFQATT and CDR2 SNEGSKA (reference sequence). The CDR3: CSAREWDSREAFF. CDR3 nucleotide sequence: TGCAGTGCTAGAGAGTGGGACAGTCGGGAAGCTTTCTTT.

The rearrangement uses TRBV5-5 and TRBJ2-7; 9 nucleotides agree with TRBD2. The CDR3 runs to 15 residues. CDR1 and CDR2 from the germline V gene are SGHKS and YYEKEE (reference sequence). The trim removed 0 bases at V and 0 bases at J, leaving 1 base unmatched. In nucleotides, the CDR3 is TGTGCCAGCAGCTTGGGACTAGCGGACTCCTACGAGCAGTACGTC. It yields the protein CASSLGLADSYEQYV.

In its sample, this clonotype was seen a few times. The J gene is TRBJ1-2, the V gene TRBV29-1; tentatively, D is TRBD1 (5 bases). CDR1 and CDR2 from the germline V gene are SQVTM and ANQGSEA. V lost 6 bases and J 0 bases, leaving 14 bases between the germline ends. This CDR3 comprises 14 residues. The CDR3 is CSVGGTATNYGYTF. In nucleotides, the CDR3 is TGCAGCGTGGGAGGGACGGCGACTAACTATGGCTACACCTTC.

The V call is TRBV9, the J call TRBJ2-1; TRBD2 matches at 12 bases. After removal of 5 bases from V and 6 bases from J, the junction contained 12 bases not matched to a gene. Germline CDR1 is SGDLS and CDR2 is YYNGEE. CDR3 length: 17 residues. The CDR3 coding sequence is TGTGCCAGCAGTACAAGACCTCGACTAGCGGGGGCCAATGAGCAGTTCTTC. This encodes CASSTRPRLAGANEQFF.

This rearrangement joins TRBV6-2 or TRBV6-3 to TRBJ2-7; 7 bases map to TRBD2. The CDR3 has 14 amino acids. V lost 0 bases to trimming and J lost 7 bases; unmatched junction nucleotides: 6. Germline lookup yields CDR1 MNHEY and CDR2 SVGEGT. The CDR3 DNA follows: TGTGCCAGCAGTTACTCCGCGGGAGCGGGAGAGCAGTACTTC. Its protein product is CASSYSAGAGEQYF.

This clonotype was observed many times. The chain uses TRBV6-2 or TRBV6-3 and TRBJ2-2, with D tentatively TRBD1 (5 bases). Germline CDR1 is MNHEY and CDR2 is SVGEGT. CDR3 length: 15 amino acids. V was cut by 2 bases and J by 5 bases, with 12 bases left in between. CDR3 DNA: TGTGCCAGCAGTTACGATGGGGCGGAGACCGGGGAGCTGTTTTTT. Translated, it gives CASSYDGAETGELFF.

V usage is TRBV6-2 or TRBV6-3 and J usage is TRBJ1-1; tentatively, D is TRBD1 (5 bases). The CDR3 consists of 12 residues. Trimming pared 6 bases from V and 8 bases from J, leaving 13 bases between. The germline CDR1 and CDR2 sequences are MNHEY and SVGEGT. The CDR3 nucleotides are TGTGCCAGCAGGGCCCTGGGGACCGAAGCTTTCTTT. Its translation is CASRALGTEAFF.

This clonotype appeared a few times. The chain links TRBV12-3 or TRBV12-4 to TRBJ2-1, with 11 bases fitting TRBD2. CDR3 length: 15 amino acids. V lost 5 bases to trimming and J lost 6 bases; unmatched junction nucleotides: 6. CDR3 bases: TGTGCCAGCAGTCCCGCCGGGACTAGCGGCAATGAGCAGTTCTTC. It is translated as CASSPAGTSGNEQFF.

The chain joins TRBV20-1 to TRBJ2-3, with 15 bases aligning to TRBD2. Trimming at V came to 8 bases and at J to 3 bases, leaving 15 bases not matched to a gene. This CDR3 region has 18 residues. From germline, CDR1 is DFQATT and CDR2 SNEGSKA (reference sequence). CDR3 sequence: CSPIGPSGTSGRTDTQYF. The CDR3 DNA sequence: TGCAGTCCTATCGGTCCGTCCGGGACTAGCGGGAGGACAGATACGCAGTATTTT.

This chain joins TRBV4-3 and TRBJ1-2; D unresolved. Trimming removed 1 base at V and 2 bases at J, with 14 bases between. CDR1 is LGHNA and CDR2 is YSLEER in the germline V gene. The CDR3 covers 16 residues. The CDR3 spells CASSQALSGINYGYTF. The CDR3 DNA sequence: TGCGCCAGCAGCCAAGCACTTTCGGGGATCAACTATGGCTACACCTTC.

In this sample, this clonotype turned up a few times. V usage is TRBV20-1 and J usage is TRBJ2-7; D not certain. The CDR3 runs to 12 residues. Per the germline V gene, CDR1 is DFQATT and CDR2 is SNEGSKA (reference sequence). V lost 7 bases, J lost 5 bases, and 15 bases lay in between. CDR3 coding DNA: TGCAGTGGTTTAGTAGGGCAGCACGAGCAGTACGTC. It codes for CSGLVGQHEQYV.

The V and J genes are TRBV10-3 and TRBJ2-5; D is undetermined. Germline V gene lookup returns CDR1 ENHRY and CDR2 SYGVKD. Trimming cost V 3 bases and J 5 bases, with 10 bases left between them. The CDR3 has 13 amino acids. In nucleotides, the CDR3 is TGTGCCATCAGTGATGGTCACGTGGAGACCCAGTACTTC. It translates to CAISDGHVETQYF.

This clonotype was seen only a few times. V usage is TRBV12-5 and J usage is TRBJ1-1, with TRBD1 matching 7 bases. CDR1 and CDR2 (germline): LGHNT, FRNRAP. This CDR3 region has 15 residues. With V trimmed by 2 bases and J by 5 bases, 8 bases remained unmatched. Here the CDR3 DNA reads TGTGCTAGTGGTTTGAGACAGGGCTCTAAAACTGAAGCTTTCTTT. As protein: CASGLRQGSKTEAFF.

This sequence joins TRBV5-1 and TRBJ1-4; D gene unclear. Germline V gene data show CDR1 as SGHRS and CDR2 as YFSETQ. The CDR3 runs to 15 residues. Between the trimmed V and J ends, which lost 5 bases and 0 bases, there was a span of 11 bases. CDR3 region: CASSHGRATNEKLFF. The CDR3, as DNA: TGCGCCAGCAGTCACGGACGGGCAACTAATGAAAAACTGTTTTTT.

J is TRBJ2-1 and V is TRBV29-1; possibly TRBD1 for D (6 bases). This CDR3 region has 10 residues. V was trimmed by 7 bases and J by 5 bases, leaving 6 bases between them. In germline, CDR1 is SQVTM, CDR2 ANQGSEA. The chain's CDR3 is CSGQDNEQFF. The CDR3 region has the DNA TGCAGCGGACAGGACAATGAGCAGTTCTTC.

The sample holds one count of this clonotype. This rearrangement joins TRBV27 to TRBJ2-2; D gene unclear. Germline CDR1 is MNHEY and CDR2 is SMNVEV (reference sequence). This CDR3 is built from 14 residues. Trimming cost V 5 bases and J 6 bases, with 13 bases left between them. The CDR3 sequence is CASSPLRQAGELFF. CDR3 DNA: TGTGCCAGCAGTCCGCTTCGACAAGCCGGGGAGCTGTTTTTT.

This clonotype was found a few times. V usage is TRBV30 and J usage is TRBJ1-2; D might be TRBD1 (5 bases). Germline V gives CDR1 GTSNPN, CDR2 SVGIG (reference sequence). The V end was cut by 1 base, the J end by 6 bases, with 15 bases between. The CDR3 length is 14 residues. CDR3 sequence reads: CAWSGGGAPHGYTF. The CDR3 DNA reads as TGTGCCTGGAGTGGGGGTGGGGCGCCGCATGGCTACACCTTC.

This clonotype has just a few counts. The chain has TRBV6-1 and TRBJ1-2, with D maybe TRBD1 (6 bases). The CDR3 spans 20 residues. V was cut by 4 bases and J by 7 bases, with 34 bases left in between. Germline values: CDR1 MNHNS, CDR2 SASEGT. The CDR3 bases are TGTGCCAGCAGTGCTTTCCCGGGGGGGCAGGGAAAGGAGGTGGAATCTGGCTACACCTTC. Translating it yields CASSAFPGGQGKEVESGYTF.

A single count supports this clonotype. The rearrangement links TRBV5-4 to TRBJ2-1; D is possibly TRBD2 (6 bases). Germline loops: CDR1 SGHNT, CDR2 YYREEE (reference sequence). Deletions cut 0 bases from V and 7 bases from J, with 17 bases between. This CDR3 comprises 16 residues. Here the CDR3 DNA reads TGTGCCAGCAGCTTGGCCCTAGCCGGAGGGCATAATGAGCAGTTCTTC. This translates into CASSLALAGGHNEQFF.

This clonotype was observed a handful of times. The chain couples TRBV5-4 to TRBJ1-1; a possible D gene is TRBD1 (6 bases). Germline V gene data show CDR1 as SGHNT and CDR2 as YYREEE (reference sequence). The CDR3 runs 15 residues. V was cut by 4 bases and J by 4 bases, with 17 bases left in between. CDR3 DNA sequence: TGTGCCAGCAGCCAACAGGGTAAGGGGGGCACTGAAGCTTTCTTT. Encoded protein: CASSQQGKGGTEAFF.

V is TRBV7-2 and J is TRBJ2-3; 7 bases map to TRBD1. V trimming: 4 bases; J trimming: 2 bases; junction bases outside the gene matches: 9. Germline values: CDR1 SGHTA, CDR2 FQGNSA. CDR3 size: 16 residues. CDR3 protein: CASSSRPGQPTDTQYF. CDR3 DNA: TGTGCCAGCAGCTCAAGACCGGGACAGCCCACAGATACGCAGTATTTT. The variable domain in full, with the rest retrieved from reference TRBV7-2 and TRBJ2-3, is GAGVSQSPSNKVTEKGKDVELRCDPISGHTALYWYRQSLGQGLEFLIYFQGNSAPDKSGLPSDRFSAERTGGSVSTLTIQRTQQEDSAVYLCASSSRPGQPTDTQYFGPGTRLTVL.

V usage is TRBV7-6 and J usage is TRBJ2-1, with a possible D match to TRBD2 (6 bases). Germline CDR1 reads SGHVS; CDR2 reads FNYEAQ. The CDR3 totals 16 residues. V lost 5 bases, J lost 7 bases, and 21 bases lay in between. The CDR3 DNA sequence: TGTGCCAGCAGCCCCCAGGGCATCGCGGGAAGGAATGAGCAGTTCTTC. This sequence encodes CASSPQGIAGRNEQFF. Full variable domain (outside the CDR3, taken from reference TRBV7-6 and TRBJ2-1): GAGVSQSPRYKVTKRGQDVALRCDPISGHVSLYWYRQALGQGPEFLTYFNYEAQQDKSGLPNDRFSAERPEGSISTLTIQRTEQRDSAMYRCASSPQGIAGRNEQFFGPGTRLTVL.

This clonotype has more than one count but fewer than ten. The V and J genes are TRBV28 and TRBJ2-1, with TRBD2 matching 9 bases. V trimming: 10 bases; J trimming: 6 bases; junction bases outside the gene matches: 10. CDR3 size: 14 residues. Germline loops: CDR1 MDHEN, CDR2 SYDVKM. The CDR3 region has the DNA TGTGCCACGACCACCGGGACTAGCAGCAATGAGCAGTTCTTC. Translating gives CATTTGTSSNEQFF.